This T cell receptor beta chain was profiled in a study of blood T cell repertoires in COVID-19 (dated by TCRdb to the early 2020s). Context from the whole study: The collaborator samples originated in the United States, Italy and Spain and spanned the acute and convalescent phases of COVID-19. The repertoires were released in a freely available public database meant as a resource for research on the immune response to SARS-CoV-2. The dataset comprised deeply sampled blood TCRbeta repertoires from subjects exposed to, actively infected with, or recovered from COVID-19. Nearly every sample came with metadata listing a de-identified subject ID, COVID-19 status, age in years and sex. The samples were drawn from two sources: the first 160 participants of the ongoing ImmuneRACE study, and 1,000 to 1,500 subjects contributed by 6 global collaborators. The prospective study material was composed of cDNA or gDNA derived from T cells, B-cell-depleted T cells, or PBMCs. HLA class I and class II types, where available, came from metadata supplied by the sample provider rather than from assay-based typing.

Worth noting for this clone: The specificity of this receptor is unknown. No base qualities exist here, and no much larger clone lies one base off it.

TCRbeta CDR3 regions were amplified from genomic DNA by means of the immunoSEQ Assay, a bias-controlled multiplex PCR. The source study handled its data this way. The number of nucleated cells in each sample was estimated by amplification of reference gene primers within the assay. Sequence reads were collapsed and filtered to measure the absolute abundance of every unique TCRbeta CDR3 rearrangement. Productive Simpson clonality was computed per sample as the square root of Simpson's diversity index over productive rearrangements. Imported from immuneACCESS, the table was reduced by TCRdb to in-frame sequences with V and J called. These copies leave out some clones; in studies compared against another copy, an unresolved V gene accounts for under half, and the cause of the remainder is not known. V, J and clone size reflect that table, while D and trimming were determined from the DNA. Counted in this sample were tens of thousands of clones; roughly 80% of them appeared once. The ten largest clones add up to around 5.9% of the sample.

Collaborating institutions collected whole blood in K2EDTA tubes following their own protocols. For TCRbeta analysis, collaborator samples were shipped as frozen whole blood, as isolated PBMCs, or as DNA extracted from either sample type. Broad study findings and their caveats: The quantity of clinical and demographic metadata differed by source and by participant and was supplied without curation.

Sequenced: peripheral blood. The clonotype comes from a human donor in a cohort sampled during active or convalescent COVID-19.

CDR3 protein: CASSIEVAGGRRGTQYF. The DNA is TGTGCCAGTAGTATAGAGGTAGCGGGGGGGAGGCGGGGAACGCAGTATTTT. The V and J segments used are TRBV19 and TRBJ2-3; 11 central bases correspond to TRBD2. The CDR3 has 17 amino acids, counting the end cysteine and phenylalanine. Just the 51-base CDR3 DNA is kept, in frame starting at base 1. The germline V gene (reference sequence) specifies LNHDA as CDR1 and SQIVND as CDR2. Clipping removes 0 bases from V and 9 bases from J, with 11 as the unmatched junction base count.